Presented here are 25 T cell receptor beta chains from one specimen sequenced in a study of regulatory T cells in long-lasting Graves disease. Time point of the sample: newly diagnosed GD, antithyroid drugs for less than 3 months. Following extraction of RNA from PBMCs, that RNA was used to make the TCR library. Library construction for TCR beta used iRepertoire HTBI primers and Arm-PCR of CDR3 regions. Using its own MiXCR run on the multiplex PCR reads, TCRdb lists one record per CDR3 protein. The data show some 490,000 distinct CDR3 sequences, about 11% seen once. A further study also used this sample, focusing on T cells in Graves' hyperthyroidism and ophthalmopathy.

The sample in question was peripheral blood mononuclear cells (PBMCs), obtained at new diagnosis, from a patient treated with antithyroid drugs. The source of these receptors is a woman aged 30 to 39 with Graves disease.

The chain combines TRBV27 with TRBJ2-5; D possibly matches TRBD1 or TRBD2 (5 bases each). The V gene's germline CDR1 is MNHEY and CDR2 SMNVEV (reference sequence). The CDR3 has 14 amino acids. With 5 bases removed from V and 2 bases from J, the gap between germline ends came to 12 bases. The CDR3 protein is CASSTAGTQETQYF. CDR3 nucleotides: TGTGCCAGCAGTACTGCAGGGACGCAAGAGACCCAGTACTTC.

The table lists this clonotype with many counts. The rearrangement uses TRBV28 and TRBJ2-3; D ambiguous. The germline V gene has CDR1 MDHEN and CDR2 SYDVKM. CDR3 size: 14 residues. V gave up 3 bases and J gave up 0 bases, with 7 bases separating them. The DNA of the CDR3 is TGTGCCAGCAGTTTCAGAATCAGCACAGATACGCAGTATTTT. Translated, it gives CASSFRISTDTQYF.

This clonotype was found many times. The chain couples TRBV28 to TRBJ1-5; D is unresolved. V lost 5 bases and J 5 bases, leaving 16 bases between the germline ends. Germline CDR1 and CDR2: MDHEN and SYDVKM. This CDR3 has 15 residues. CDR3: CASSASVNRDQPQHF. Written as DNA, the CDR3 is TGTGCCAGCAGTGCCTCGGTGAACCGTGATCAGCCCCAGCATTTT. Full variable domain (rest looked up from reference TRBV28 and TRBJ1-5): DVKVTQSSRYLVKRTGEKVFLECVQDMDHENMFWYRQDPGLGLRLIYFSYDVKMKEKGDIPEGYSVSREKKERFSLILESASTNQTSMYLCASSASVNRDQPQHFGDGTRLSIL.

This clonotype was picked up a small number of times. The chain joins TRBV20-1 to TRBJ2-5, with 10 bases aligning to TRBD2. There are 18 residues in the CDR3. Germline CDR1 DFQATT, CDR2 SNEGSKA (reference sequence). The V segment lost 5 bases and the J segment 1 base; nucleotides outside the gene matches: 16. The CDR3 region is CSAPLGSGRRNPQETQYF. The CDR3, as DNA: TGCAGTGCTCCCCTCGGTAGCGGGAGGCGAAACCCCCAAGAGACCCAGTACTTC.

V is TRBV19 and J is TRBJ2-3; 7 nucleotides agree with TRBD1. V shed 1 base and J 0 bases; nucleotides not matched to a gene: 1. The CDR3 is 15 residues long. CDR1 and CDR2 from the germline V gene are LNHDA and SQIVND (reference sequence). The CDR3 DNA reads TGTGCCAGTAGTATAGGGACAGGAAGCACAGATACGCAGTATTTT. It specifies CASSIGTGSTDTQYF.

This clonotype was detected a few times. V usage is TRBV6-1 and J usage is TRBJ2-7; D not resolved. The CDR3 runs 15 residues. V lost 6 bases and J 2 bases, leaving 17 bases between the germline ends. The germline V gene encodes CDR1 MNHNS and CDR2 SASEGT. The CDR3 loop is CASRSYLRGTYEQYF. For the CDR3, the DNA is TGTGCCAGCAGATCTTACTTGCGTGGGACCTACGAGCAGTACTTC.

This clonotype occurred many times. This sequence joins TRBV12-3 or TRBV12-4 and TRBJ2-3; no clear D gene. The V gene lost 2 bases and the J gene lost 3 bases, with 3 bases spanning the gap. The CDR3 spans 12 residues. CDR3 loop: CASSLITDTQYF. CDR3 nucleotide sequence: TGTGCCAGCAGTTTAATAACAGATACGCAGTATTTT.

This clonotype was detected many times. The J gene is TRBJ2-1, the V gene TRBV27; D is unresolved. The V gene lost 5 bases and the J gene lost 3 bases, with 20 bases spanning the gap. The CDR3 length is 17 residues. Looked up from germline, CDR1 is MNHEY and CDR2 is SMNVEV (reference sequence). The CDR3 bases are TGTGCCAGCAGTAGAGCCTTACCCACTCCGCACTACAATGAGCAGTTCTTC. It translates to CASSRALPTPHYNEQFF.

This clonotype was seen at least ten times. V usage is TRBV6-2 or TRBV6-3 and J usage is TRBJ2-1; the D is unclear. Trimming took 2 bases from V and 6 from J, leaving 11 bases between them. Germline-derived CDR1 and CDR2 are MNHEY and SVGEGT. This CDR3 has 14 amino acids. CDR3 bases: TGTGCCAGCAGTTACATGGGCAGACCCAATGAGCAGTTCTTC. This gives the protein CASSYMGRPNEQFF.

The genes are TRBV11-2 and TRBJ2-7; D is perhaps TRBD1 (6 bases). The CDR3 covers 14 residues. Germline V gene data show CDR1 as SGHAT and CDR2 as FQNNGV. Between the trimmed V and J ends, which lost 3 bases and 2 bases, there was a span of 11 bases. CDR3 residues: CASSFGQRTYEQYF. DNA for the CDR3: TGTGCCAGCAGCTTCGGACAGAGGACCTACGAGCAGTACTTC.

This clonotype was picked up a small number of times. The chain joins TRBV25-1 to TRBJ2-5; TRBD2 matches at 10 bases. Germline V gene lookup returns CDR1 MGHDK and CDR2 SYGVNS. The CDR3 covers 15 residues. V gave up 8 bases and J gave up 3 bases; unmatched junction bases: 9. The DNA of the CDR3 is TGTGCCAGCCACCCGGGACTAGCGAGAAAAGAGACCCAGTACTTC. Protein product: CASHPGLARKETQYF.

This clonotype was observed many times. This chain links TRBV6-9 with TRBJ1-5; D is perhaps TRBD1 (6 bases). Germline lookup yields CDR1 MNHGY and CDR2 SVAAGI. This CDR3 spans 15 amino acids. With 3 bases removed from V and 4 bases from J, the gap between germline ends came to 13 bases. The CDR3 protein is CASSYLGGGNQPQHF. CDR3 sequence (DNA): TGTGCCAGCAGTTACTTGGGAGGGGGTAATCAGCCCCAGCATTTT.

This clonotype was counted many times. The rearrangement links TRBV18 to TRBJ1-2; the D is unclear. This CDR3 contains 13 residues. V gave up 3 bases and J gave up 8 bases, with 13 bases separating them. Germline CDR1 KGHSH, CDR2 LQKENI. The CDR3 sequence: CASSPTGFEGYTF. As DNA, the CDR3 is TGTGCCAGCTCACCTACGGGTTTCGAGGGCTACACCTTC.

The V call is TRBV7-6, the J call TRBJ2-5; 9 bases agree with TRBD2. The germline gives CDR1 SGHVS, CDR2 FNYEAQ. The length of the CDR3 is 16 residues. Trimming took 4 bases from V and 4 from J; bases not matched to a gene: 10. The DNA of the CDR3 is TGTGCCAGCAGCTCCGAGGGGCGGGAGGGGAGAGAGACCCAGTACTTC. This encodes CASSSEGREGRETQYF.

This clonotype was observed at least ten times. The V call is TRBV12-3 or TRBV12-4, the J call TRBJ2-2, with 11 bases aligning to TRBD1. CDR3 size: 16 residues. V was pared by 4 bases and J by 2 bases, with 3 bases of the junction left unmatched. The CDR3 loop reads CASSSWTGGNTGELFF. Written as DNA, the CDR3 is TGTGCCAGCAGTTCCTGGACAGGGGGCAACACCGGGGAGCTGTTTTTT.

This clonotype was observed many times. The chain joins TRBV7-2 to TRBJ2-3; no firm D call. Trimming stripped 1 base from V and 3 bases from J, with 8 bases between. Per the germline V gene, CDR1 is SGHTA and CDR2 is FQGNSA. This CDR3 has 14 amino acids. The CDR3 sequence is CASSLGALTDTQYF. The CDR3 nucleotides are TGTGCCAGCAGCTTAGGTGCCTTAACAGATACGCAGTATTTT. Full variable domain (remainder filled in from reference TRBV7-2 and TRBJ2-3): GAGVSQSPSNKVTEKGKDVELRCDPISGHTALYWYRQSLGQGLEFLIYFQGNSAPDKSGLPSDRFSAERTGGSVSTLTIQRTQQEDSAVYLCASSLGALTDTQYFGPGTRLTVL.

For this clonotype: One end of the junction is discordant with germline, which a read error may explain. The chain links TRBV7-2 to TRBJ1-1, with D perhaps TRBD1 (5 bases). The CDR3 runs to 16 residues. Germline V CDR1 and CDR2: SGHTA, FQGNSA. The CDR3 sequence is CASSPTPGRLNTEAFF. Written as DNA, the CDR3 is TGCGCCAGCAGCCCGACCCCGGGACGACTGAACACTGAAGCTTTCTTT.

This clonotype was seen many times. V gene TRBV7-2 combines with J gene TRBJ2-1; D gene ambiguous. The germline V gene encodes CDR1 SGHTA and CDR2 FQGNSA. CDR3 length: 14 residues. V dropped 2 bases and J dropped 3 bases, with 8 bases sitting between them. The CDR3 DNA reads TGTGCCAGCAGCTTACCGGGCTTCTACAATGAGCAGTTCTTC. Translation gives CASSLPGFYNEQFF.

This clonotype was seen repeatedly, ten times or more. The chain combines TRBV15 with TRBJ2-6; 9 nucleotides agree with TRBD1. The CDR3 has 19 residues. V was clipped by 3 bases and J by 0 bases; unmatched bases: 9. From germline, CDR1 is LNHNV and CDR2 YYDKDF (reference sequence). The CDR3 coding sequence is TGTGCCACCAGCAGTGGGGGGGGGACAGGGTTCTCTGGGGCCAACGTCCTGACTTTC. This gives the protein CATSSGGGTGFSGANVLTF.

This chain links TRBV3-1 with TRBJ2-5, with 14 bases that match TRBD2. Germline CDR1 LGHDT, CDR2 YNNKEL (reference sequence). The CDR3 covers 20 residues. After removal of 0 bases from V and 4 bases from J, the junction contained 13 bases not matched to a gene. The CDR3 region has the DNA TGTGCCAGCAGCCAAGATAGAAGACTAGCGGGAGGGTTCTTCGGAGAGACCCAGTACTTC. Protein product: CASSQDRRLAGGFFGETQYF.

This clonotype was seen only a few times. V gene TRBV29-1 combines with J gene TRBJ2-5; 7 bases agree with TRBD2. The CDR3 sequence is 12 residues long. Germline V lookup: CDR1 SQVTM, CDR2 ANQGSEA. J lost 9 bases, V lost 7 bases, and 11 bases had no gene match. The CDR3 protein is CSADPGSGAQYF. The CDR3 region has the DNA TGCAGCGCAGACCCGGGGAGCGGGGCCCAGTACTTC.

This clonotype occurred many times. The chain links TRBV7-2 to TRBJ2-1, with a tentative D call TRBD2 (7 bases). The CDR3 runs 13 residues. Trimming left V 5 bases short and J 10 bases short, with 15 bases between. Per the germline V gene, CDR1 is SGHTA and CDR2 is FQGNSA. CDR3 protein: CASSPGRGREQFF. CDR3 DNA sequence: TGTGCCAGCAGCCCCGGGCGGGGGCGGGAGCAGTTCTTC.

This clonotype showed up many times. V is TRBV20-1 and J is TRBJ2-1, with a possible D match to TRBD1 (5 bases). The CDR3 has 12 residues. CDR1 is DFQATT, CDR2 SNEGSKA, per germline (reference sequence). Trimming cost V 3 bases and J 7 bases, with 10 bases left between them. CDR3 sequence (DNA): TGCAGTGCTAGGGATGGACATAATGAGCAGTTCTTC. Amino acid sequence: CSARDGHNEQFF.

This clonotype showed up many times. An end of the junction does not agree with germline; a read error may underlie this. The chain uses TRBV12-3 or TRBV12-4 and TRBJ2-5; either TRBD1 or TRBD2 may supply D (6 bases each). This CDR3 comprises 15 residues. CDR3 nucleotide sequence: TGTGCCAGCAGTTCCCGGGGGCTAACCGGAGAGCCCCAGTACTTC. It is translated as CASSSRGLTGEPQYF.

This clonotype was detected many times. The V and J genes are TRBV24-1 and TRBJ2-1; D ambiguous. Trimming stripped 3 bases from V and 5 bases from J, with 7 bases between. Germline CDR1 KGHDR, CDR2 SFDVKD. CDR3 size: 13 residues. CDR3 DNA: TGTGCCACCAGTGATCCGGATAACAATGAGCAGTTCTTC. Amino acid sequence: CATSDPDNNEQFF.